Listed here are 32 T cell receptor beta chains from one sample, sequenced in a study of regulatory T cells in long-lasting Graves disease. The time point was: newly diagnosed GD, antithyroid drugs for less than 3 months. With RNA extracted from PBMCs as input, the TCR library was made. With iRepertoire HTBI primers and Arm-PCR of CDR3 regions, TCR beta libraries were built. TCRdb independently ran MiXCR on the multiplex PCR reads; one entry per CDR3 protein. The table has 350,000 to 550,000 distinct CDR3 sequences, about 15% seen once. In addition, the sample was reused for a study of T cells in Graves' hyperthyroidism and ophthalmopathy.

This specimen consisted of peripheral blood mononuclear cells (PBMCs), obtained at new diagnosis, from a patient treated with antithyroid drugs. The source is a woman younger than 45 with Graves disease.

This clonotype was seen many times. V usage is TRBV3-1 and J usage is TRBJ1-5; 7 nucleotides align to TRBD1. Germline V CDR1 and CDR2: LGHDT, YNNKEL (reference sequence). Trimming removed 2 bases from V and 4 bases from J; junction bases left unmatched: 17. The CDR3 extends over 19 amino acids. The CDR3 nucleotides are TGTGCCAGCAGCCAATGGACAGGTCGGGGATCCTTAGGAAATCAGCCCCAGCATTTT. This gives the protein CASSQWTGRGSLGNQPQHF.

In its sample, this clonotype was seen a few times. The chain is built from TRBV24-1 and TRBJ2-1; D may be TRBD1 (8 bases). The CDR3 sequence is 16 residues long. CDR1 KGHDR and CDR2 SFDVKD come from the germline V gene. V was trimmed by 5 bases and J by 5 bases, leaving 18 bases between them. DNA for the CDR3: TGTGCCACCAGTGCCCCGGACAGGGCGGGGGACAATGAGCAGTTCTTC. Translating it yields CATSAPDRAGDNEQFF.

Ten or more counts support this clonotype. The rearrangement uses TRBV18 and TRBJ1-6, with D perhaps TRBD1 (5 bases). Germline V gene data show CDR1 as KGHSH and CDR2 as LQKENI. The CDR3 has 16 residues. Trimming shortened V by 3 bases and J by 6 bases, and 15 bases separated the two germline ends. This chain's CDR3 is CASSPLDRPTNSPLHF. CDR3 sequence (DNA): TGTGCCAGCTCACCTCTCGACAGACCAACTAATTCACCCCTCCACTTT.

This clonotype was recorded at least ten times. The chain combines TRBV30 with TRBJ2-3; 10 bases agree with TRBD2. CDR3 length equals 15 residues. Germline CDR1 reads GTSNPN; CDR2 reads SVGIG (reference sequence). With V trimmed by 0 bases and J by 2 bases, 2 bases remained unmatched. The CDR3 loop reads CAWSVLAGNTDTQYF. The CDR3 DNA reads as TGTGCCTGGAGTGTACTAGCGGGAAACACAGATACGCAGTATTTT.

There are many counts of this clonotype. The chain is built from TRBV12-3 or TRBV12-4 and TRBJ1-1, with 7 bases that match TRBD1. This CDR3 is 16 amino acids long. Germline trimming cut 5 bases from V and 3 bases from J; bases unmatched to any gene: 12. Here the CDR3 DNA reads TGTGCCAGCAGTACCGCCGGGGCAGGGACAGACACTGAAGCTTTCTTT. Residues: CASSTAGAGTDTEAFF.

The V call is TRBV11-3, the J call TRBJ2-3, with D perhaps TRBD1 or TRBD2 (5 bases each). From germline, CDR1 is SGHNT and CDR2 YENEEA. This CDR3 spans 13 amino acids. Between the trimmed V and J ends, which lost 3 bases and 5 bases, there was a span of 9 bases. The CDR3 coding sequence is TGTGCCAGCAGCTTGGGGGATTTAGATACGCAGTATTTT. It yields the protein CASSLGDLDTQYF.

This clonotype was seen many times. The chain links TRBV6-2 or TRBV6-3 to TRBJ1-2; a possible D gene is TRBD1 (6 bases). Trimming took 0 bases from V and 4 from J, leaving 9 bases between them. Germline CDR1 MNHEY, CDR2 SVGEGT. The CDR3 runs to 14 residues. Here the CDR3 reads CASSYSGGGYGYTF. As DNA, the CDR3 is TGTGCCAGCAGTTACTCGGGGGGCGGCTATGGCTACACCTTC.

This clonotype was counted at least ten times. V and J are TRBV20-1 and TRBJ1-2; 7 bases are shared with TRBD1. The CDR3 covers 15 residues. The germline V gene has CDR1 DFQATT and CDR2 SNEGSKA (reference sequence). J was trimmed by 3 bases and V by 0 bases; bases with no gene match: 7. The CDR3 here is CSAREPRRGYYGYTF. In DNA form, the CDR3 reads TGCAGTGCTAGAGAACCCCGCAGGGGGTACTATGGCTACACCTTC.

To note about this clonotype: This may arise from a read error, as a much more abundant clone is one base away. The V call is TRBV12-3 or TRBV12-4, the J call TRBJ1-2; D ambiguous. V lost 2 bases and J lost 6, with 4 bases in between. The CDR3 extends over 11 amino acids. CDR3 in DNA: TGTGCCAGCAGTTTAATGGATGGCTACACCTTC. This encodes CASSLMDGYTF.

V usage is TRBV4-1 and J usage is TRBJ1-1; perhaps TRBD1 as D (6 bases). The germline V and J ends were trimmed by 2 bases and 0 bases, with 19 bases remaining between them. CDR1 is MGHRA, CDR2 YSYEKL, per germline. The CDR3 runs to 18 residues. The CDR3 sequence: CASSQRRFWGRVNTEAFF. The CDR3 DNA reads as TGCGCCAGCAGCCAAAGGCGTTTCTGGGGGCGCGTGAACACTGAAGCTTTCTTT.

In this sample, this clonotype turned up a few times. J is TRBJ2-7 and V is TRBV6-5; D perhaps matches TRBD2 (6 bases). Germline lookup yields CDR1 MNHEY and CDR2 SVGAGI. This CDR3 comprises 16 residues. With 3 bases removed from V and 1 base from J, the gap between germline ends came to 16 bases. CDR3 in DNA: TGTGCCAGCAGTTATCCCGCAGTGGGGGGTTCCTACGAGCAGTACTTC. It codes for CASSYPAVGGSYEQYF.

This clonotype turned up a few times. The J gene is TRBJ1-6, the V gene TRBV27; D possibly corresponds to TRBD1 (6 bases). This CDR3 region has 15 residues. The V gene lost 7 bases and the J gene lost 10 bases, with 20 bases spanning the gap. The germline CDR1 and CDR2 sequences are MNHEY and SMNVEV (reference sequence). DNA for the CDR3: TGTGCCAGCACGACGGTAGGGGGGGTATTCTCACCCCTCCACTTT. This sequence encodes CASTTVGGVFSPLHF.

This clonotype was observed at least ten times. The chain links TRBV3-1 to TRBJ1-2; maybe TRBD1 (6 bases). With 1 base removed from V and 3 bases from J, the gap between germline ends came to 9 bases. This CDR3 has 14 residues. Germline-derived CDR1 and CDR2 are LGHDT and YNNKEL (reference sequence). The CDR3 reads CASSQVGHYYGYTF. CDR3 coding DNA: TGTGCCAGCAGCCAAGTGGGACACTACTATGGCTACACCTTC.

The chain has TRBV28 and TRBJ2-3; the match to TRBD2 covers 7 bases. With V trimmed by 3 bases and J by 7 bases, 7 bases remained unmatched. Looked up from germline, CDR1 is MDHEN and CDR2 is SYDVKM. The CDR3 is 14 amino acids. The CDR3 protein is CASSFWDYKNTQYF. The CDR3 DNA reads as TGTGCCAGCAGTTTCTGGGACTACAAAAATACGCAGTATTTT.

This clonotype was counted ten times or more. The chain uses TRBV30 and TRBJ2-7; a weak D match, TRBD2 (5 bases). CDR1 and CDR2 from the germline V gene are GTSNPN and SVGIG (reference sequence). CDR3 length: 14 residues. Trimming shortened V by 0 bases and J by 0 bases, and 9 bases separated the two germline ends. The CDR3, as DNA: TGTGCCTGGAGTGTTGGACTTAGCTCCTACGAGCAGTACTTC. It is translated as CAWSVGLSSYEQYF.

This clonotype was found many times. Here the CDR3 DNA reads TGTGCCAGTGGGGGACAGGCCAACAATGAGCAGTTCTTC. As protein: CASGGQANNEQFF. This chain links TRBV18 with TRBJ2-1; the match to TRBD1 covers 8 bases. This CDR3 comprises 13 residues. CDR1 KGHSH and CDR2 LQKENI come from the germline V gene. Trimming took 9 bases from V and 5 from J; bases not matched to a gene: 6.

This clonotype was seen at least ten times. The rearrangement links TRBV27 to TRBJ2-2; TRBD2 might be the D (6 bases). V was cut by 5 bases and J by 0 bases, with 16 bases left in between. The germline gives CDR1 MNHEY, CDR2 SMNVEV (reference sequence). This CDR3 contains 17 residues. The CDR3 sequence: CASSGRLASANTGELFF. Here the CDR3 DNA reads TGTGCCAGCAGTGGGCGCCTAGCGTCAGCGAACACCGGGGAGCTGTTTTTT.

The CDR3 protein is CASSYSGGWDSSSYEQYF. CDR3 coding DNA: TGTGCCAGCAGTTACTCTGGTGGTTGGGACAGTAGCTCCTACGAGCAGTACTTC. J is TRBJ2-7 and V is TRBV6-2 or TRBV6-3; 7 nucleotides line up with TRBD1. This CDR3 spans 18 amino acids. The ends lost 0 bases at V and 0 bases at J; junction bases unmatched: 11. Germline lookup yields CDR1 MNHEY and CDR2 SVGEGT.

In this sample, this clonotype turned up many times. The chain joins TRBV20-1 to TRBJ2-1; 9 bases match TRBD2. The CDR3 sequence is 16 residues long. Germline trimming cut 1 base from V and 1 base from J; bases unmatched to any gene: 5. Per germline, CDR1 DFQATT and CDR2 SNEGSKA (reference sequence). The CDR3: CSARALTSGSYNEQFF. CDR3 DNA sequence: TGCAGTGCTAGAGCCCTGACTAGCGGTTCCTACAATGAGCAGTTCTTC.

This clonotype was seen only a few times. One end of the junction is discordant with germline, which a read error may explain. The chain joins TRBV30 to TRBJ1-6, with unresolved D. The CDR3 runs to 14 residues. Germline CDR1 is GTSNPN and CDR2 is SVGIG (reference sequence). The DNA of the CDR3 is TGTGCCTGGAGTTCGGTCGAGTATAATCCACCCCTCCACTTT. Translation gives CAWSSVEYNPPLHF. Drawing the rest from reference TRBV30 and TRBJ1-6, the complete variable domain is SQTIHQWPATLVQPVGSPLSLECTVEGTSNPNLYWYRQAAGRGLQLLFYSVGIGQISSEVPQNLSASRPQDRQFILSSKKLLLSDSGFYLCAWSSVEYNPPLHFGNGTRLTVT.

In this sample, this clonotype turned up many times. The rearrangement joins TRBV13 to TRBJ2-7, with TRBD1 as a possible D gene (6 bases). This CDR3 spans 13 amino acids. Germline lookup yields CDR1 PRHDT and CDR2 FYEKMQ (reference sequence). The V end was cut by 7 bases, the J end by 7 bases, with 17 bases between. The DNA for the CDR3 is TGTGCCAGCACCAGGGCAGGGGTGGCAGAGCAGTACTTC. Translation: CASTRAGVAEQYF.

With regard to this clonotype: A much more abundant neighbour one base away suggests this may be a read error. This rearrangement joins TRBV2 to TRBJ1-1; 7 bases agree with TRBD1. V lost 6 bases to trimming and J lost 1 base; unmatched junction nucleotides: 2. The CDR3 has 13 amino acids. Germline V CDR1 and CDR2: SNHLY, FYNNEI. The CDR3 coding sequence is TGTGCCAGCAGGGGACAGACGAACACTGAAGCTTTCTTT. Its translation: CASRGQTNTEAFF.

Points on this clonotype: This may be a read error: a much more frequent sequence differs by one nucleotide. V gene TRBV6-1 combines with J gene TRBJ1-2; 10 bases match TRBD1. The CDR3 has 17 residues. With 3 bases clipped from V and 6 bases from J, the junction kept 13 bases outside the gene matches. CDR1 is MNHNS, CDR2 SASEGT, per germline. In nucleotides, the CDR3 is TGTGCCAGCAGTGAGACAGGGGGCAGGCTTCGCGACCATGGCTACACCTTC. Translated: CASSETGGRLRDHGYTF.

This clonotype was recorded at least ten times. The V and J genes are TRBV11-2 and TRBJ1-4, with a possible D match to TRBD1 (5 bases). There are 13 residues in the CDR3. In germline, CDR1 is SGHAT, CDR2 FQNNGV. V was shortened by 1 base and J by 8 bases, with 8 bases between the two germline ends. The CDR3 region is CASSLAREEKLFF. The DNA for the CDR3 is TGTGCCAGCAGCTTAGCCAGGGAAGAAAAACTGTTTTTT.

V and J are TRBV6-9 and TRBJ2-2; perhaps TRBD1 as D (6 bases). The germline gives CDR1 MNHGY, CDR2 SVAAGI. Trimming shortened V by 4 bases and J by 4 bases, and 13 bases separated the two germline ends. CDR3 length: 15 residues. The CDR3 nucleotides read TGTGCCAGCAGTTTGGACAGTATCCTCACCGGGGAGCTGTTTTTT. This sequence encodes CASSLDSILTGELFF.

This clonotype has at least ten counts. This rearrangement joins TRBV11-2 to TRBJ2-3, with 13 bases identical to TRBD2. With 5 bases clipped from V and 2 bases from J, the junction kept 4 bases outside the gene matches. CDR3 length: 16 amino acids. CDR1 SGHAT and CDR2 FQNNGV come from the germline V gene. CDR3 DNA sequence: TGTGCCAGCAGCCGGACTAGCGGGAGTACCACAGATACGCAGTATTTT. The encoded protein is CASSRTSGSTTDTQYF.

This clonotype was detected only a few times. The rearrangement uses TRBV5-1 and TRBJ2-1, with 10 bases that match TRBD2. After removal of 1 base from V and 0 bases from J, the junction contained 16 bases not matched to a gene. Germline V lookup: CDR1 SGHRS, CDR2 YFSETQ. This CDR3 is built from 21 residues. The DNA of the CDR3 is TGCGCCAGCAGCTTGAGTAGGAGGGCTAGCGGGAGCCTTAGCTCCTACAATGAGCAGTTCTTC. This codes for CASSLSRRASGSLSSYNEQFF.

This clonotype was recorded a few times. The chain uses TRBV29-1 and TRBJ2-3; D ambiguous. The V end was cut by 5 bases, the J end by 2 bases, with 14 bases between. CDR3 size: 14 residues. Germline CDR1 is SQVTM and CDR2 is ANQGSEA. This chain's CDR3 is CSVYGGHPTDTQYF. CDR3 DNA: TGCAGCGTTTATGGCGGCCACCCCACAGATACGCAGTATTTT.

This clonotype was counted at least ten times. The chain has TRBV28 and TRBJ1-5, with 12 nucleotides matching TRBD1. CDR3 length: 20 amino acids. Trimming cost V 7 bases and J 5 bases; bases outside gene matches: 21. CDR1 and CDR2 (germline): MDHEN, SYDVKM. CDR3 region: CASNPIYSPGQGASDQPQHF. CDR3 DNA sequence: TGTGCCAGCAACCCAATATATAGCCCGGGACAGGGGGCGTCCGATCAGCCCCAGCATTTT.

Only a few counts were recorded for this clonotype. V is TRBV4-1 and J is TRBJ2-3; 8 bases line up with TRBD2. This CDR3 has 17 amino acids. CDR1 is MGHRA, CDR2 YSYEKL, per germline. The junction had 5 bases not matched to a gene; V was cut back by 0 bases and J by 0 bases. CDR3 amino acids: CASSQERTSSSTDTQYF. Here the CDR3 DNA reads TGCGCCAGCAGCCAAGAAAGGACTAGCAGCAGCACAGATACGCAGTATTTT.

This clonotype was counted many times. This sequence joins TRBV9 and TRBJ2-7; 7 nucleotides align to TRBD1. The length of the CDR3 is 14 residues. V shed 0 bases and J 6 bases; nucleotides not matched to a gene: 6. Germline V gives CDR1 SGDLS, CDR2 YYNGEE. The chain's CDR3 is CASSVGDSPREQYF. The CDR3 nucleotides are TGTGCCAGCAGCGTAGGGGACAGTCCCCGCGAGCAGTACTTC.

The table lists this clonotype with many counts. A much larger clone differs by one base, so this may be a read error. The chain has TRBV7-3 and TRBJ2-5; TRBD1 matches at 7 bases. With V trimmed by 2 bases and J by 2 bases, 5 bases remained unmatched. Germline V gene lookup returns CDR1 SGHTA and CDR2 FQGTGA. The CDR3 extends over 15 amino acids. This CDR3 is CASSLDPGQQETQYF. CDR3 DNA: TGTGCCAGCAGCTTAGACCCGGGACAGCAAGAGACCCAGTACTTC.